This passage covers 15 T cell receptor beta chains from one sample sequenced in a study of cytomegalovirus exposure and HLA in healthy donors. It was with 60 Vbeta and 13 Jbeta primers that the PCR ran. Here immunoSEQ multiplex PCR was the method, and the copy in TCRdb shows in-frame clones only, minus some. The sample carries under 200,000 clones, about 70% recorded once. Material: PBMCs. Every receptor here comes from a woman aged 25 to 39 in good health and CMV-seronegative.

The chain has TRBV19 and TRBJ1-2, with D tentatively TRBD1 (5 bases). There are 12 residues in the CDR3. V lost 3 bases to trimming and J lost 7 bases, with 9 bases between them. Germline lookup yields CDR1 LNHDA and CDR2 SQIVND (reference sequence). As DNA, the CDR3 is TGTGCCAGTAGTATCAGGGCAGGTGGCTACACCTTC. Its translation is CASSIRAGGYTF.

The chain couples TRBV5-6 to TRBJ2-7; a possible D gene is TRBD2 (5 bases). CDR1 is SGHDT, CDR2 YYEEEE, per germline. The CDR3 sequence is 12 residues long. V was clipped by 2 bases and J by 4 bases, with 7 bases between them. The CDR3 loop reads CASSFRGYEQYF. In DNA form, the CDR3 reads TGTGCCAGCAGCTTTCGAGGGTACGAGCAGTACTTC.

The CDR3 sequence: CASSQVGGEQYF. For the CDR3, the DNA is TGTGCCAGCAGCCAAGTGGGGGGCGAGCAGTACTTC. The V gene is TRBV4-2, the J gene TRBJ2-7; a weak D match, TRBD2 (6 bases). Trimming stripped 1 base from V and 6 bases from J, with 7 bases between. The germline gives CDR1 LGHNA, CDR2 YNFKEQ. The CDR3 is 12 amino acids.

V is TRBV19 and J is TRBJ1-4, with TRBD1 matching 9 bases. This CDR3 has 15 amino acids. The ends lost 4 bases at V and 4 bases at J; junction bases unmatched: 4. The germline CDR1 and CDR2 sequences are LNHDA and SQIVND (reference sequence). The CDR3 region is CASSSLGQGNEKLFF. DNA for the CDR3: TGTGCCAGTAGTAGCTTGGGACAGGGTAATGAAAAACTGTTTTTT.

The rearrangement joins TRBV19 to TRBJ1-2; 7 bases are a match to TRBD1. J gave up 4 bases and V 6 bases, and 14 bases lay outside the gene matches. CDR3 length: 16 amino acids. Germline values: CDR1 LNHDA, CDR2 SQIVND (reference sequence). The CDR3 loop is CASSTGTDISPYGYTF. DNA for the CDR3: TGTGCCAGTAGCACCGGGACAGACATATCGCCCTATGGCTACACCTTC.

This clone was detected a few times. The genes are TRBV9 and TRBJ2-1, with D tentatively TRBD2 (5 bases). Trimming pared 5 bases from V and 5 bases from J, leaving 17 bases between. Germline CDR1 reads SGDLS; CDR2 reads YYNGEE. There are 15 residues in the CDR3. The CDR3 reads CASSEPSRADNEQFF. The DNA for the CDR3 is TGTGCCAGCAGTGAACCTTCGAGGGCGGACAATGAGCAGTTCTTC. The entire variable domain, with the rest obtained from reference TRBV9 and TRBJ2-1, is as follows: DSGVTQTPKHLITATGQRVTLRCSPRSGDLSVYWYQQSLDQGLQFLIQYYNGEERAKGNILERFSAQQFPDLHSELNLSSLELGDSALYFCASSEPSRADNEQFFGPGTRLTVL.

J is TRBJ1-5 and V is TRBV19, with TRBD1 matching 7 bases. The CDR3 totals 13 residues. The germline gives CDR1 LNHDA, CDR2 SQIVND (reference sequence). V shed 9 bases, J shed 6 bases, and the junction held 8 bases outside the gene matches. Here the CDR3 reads CASGTDTAQPQHF. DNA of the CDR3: TGTGCCAGCGGGACAGACACTGCTCAGCCCCAGCATTTT.

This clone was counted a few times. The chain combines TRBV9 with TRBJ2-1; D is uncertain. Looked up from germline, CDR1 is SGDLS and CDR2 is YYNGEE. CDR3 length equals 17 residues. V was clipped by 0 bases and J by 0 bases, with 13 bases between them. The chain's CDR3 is CASSVAPTSPSYNEQFF. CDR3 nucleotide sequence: TGTGCCAGCAGCGTAGCCCCAACATCTCCCTCCTACAATGAGCAGTTCTTC.

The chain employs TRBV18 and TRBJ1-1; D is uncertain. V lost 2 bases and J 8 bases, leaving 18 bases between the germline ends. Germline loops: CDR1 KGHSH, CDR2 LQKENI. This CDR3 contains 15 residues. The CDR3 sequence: CASSPISNREGEAFF. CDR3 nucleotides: TGTGCCAGCTCACCAATTTCGAACAGAGAAGGAGAAGCTTTCTTT.

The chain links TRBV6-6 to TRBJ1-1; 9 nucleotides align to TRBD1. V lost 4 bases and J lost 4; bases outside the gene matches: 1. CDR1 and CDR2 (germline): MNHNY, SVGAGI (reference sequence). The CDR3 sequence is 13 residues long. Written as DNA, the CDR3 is TGTGCCAGCAGTTCGACAGGGGGCACTGAAGCTTTCTTT. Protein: CASSSTGGTEAFF.

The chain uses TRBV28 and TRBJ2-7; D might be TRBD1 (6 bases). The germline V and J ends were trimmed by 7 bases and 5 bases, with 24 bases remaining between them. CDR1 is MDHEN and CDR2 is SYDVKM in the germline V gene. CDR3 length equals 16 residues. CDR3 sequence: CASTPTTGIREDEQYF. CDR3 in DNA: TGTGCCAGCACCCCCACAACAGGGATTAGGGAAGACGAGCAGTACTTC.

CDR3 loop: CASTRTAYNYGYTF. DNA for the CDR3: TGCGCCAGCACCCGGACAGCGTATAACTATGGCTACACCTTC. V usage is TRBV23-1 and J usage is TRBJ1-2; possible D gene TRBD1, 6 bases. TRBV23-1 is marked as an open reading frame, function uncertain. The CDR3 loop spans 14 amino acids. Trimming took 7 bases from V and 1 from J, leaving 13 bases between them.

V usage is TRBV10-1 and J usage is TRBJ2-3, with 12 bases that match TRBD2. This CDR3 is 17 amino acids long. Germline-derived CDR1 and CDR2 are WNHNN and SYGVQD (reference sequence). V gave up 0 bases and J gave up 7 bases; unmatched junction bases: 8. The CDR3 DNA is TGCGCCAGCAGTGAGTCGACAGGGACTAGCGGGTTTCATACGCAGTATTTT. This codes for CASSESTGTSGFHTQYF.

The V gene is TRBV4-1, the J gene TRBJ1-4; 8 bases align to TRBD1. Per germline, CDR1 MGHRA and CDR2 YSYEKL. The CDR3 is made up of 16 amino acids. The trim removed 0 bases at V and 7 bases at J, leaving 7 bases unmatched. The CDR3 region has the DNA TGCGCCAGCAGCCAAGAACCCGGGACAGGTGGTGAAAAACTGTTTTTT. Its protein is CASSQEPGTGGEKLFF.

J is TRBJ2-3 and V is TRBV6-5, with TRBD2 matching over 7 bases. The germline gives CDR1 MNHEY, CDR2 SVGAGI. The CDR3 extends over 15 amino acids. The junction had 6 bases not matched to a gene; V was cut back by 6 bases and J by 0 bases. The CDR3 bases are TGTGCCAGCAGCTTACTGGGAGGGAGCACAGATACGCAGTATTTT. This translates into CASSLLGGSTDTQYF.